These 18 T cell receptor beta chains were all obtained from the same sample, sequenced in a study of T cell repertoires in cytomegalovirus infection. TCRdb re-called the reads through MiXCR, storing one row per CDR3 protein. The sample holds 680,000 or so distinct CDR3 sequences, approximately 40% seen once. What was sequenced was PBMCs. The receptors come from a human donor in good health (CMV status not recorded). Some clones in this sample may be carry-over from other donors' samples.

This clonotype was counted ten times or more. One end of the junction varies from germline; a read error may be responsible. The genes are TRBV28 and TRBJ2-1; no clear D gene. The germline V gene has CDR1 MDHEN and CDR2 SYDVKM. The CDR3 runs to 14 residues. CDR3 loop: CASSEVLAYNEQFF. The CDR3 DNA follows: TGTGCCAGCAGCGAGGTCTTGGCCTATAATGAGCAGTTCTTC.

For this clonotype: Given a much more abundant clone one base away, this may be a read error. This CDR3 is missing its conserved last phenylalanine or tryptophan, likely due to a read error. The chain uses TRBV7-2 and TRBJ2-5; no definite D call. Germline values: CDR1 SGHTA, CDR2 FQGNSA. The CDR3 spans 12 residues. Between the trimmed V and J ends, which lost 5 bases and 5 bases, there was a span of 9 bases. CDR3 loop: CASSEQRETQYS. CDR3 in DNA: TGTGCCAGCAGCGAACAACGGGAGACCCAGTACTCC.

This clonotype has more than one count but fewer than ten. This chain's CDR3 is CASRYDEPNQPQHF. The CDR3 DNA is TGTGCCAGCAGGTACGACGAGCCCAATCAGCCCCAGCATTTT. J is TRBJ1-5 and V is TRBV6-6; D is undetermined. The CDR3 totals 14 residues. V gave up 6 bases and J gave up 3 bases, with 12 bases separating them. Germline-derived CDR1 and CDR2 are MNHNY and SVGAGI (reference sequence).

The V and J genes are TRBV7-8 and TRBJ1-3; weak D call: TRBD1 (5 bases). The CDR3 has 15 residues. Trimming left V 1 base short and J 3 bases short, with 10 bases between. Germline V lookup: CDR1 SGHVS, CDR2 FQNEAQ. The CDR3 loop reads CASSLERRVGNTIYF. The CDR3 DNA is TGTGCCAGCAGCTTAGAGCGCAGGGTTGGAAACACCATATATTTT. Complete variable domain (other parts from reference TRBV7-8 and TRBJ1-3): GAGVSQSPRYKVAKRGQDVALRCDPISGHVSLFWYQQALGQGPEFLTYFQNEAQLDKSGLPSDRFFAERPEGSVSTLKIQRTQQEDSAVYLCASSLERRVGNTIYFGEGSWLTVV.

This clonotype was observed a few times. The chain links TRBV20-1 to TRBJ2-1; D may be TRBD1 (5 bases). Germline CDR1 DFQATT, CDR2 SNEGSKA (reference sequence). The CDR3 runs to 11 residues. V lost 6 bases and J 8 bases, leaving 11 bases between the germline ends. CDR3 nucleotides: TGCAGTGCGTCAAAGGGGTATGAGCAGTTCTTC. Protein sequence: CSASKGYEQFF.

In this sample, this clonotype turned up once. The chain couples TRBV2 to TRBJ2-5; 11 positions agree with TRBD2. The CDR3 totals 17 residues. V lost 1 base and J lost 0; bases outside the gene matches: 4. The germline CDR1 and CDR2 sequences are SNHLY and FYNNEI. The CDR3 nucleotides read TGTGCCAGCAGTGAAGAGGCTAGCGGGGGGTACCAAGAGACCCAGTACTTC. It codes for CASSEEASGGYQETQYF.

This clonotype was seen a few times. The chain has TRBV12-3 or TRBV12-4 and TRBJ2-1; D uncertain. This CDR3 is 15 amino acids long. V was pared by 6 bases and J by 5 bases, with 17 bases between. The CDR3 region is CASSPRVNPNNEQFF. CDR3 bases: TGTGCCAGCAGCCCTAGGGTGAACCCGAACAATGAGCAGTTCTTC.

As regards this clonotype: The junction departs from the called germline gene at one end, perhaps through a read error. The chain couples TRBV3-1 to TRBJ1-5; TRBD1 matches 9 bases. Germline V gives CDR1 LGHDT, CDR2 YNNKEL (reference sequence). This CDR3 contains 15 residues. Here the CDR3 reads CASSKEGTGNQPQHF. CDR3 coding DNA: TGTGCCAGCAGCAAAGAAGGGACAGGGAATCAGCCCCAGCATTTT. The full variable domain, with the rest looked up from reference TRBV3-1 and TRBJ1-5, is DTAVSQTPKYLVTQMGNDKSIKCEQNLGHDTMYWYKQDSKKFLKIMFSYNNKELIINETVPNRFSPKSPDKAHLNLHINSLELGDSAVYFCASSKEGTGNQPQHFGDGTRLSIL.

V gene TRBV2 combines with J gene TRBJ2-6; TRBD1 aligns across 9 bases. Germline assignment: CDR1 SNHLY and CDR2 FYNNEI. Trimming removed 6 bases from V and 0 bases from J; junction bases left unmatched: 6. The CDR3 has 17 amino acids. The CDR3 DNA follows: TGTGCCAGCAGAGAGACAGGGGGGCCCTCTGGGGCCAACGTCCTGACTTTC. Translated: CASRETGGPSGANVLTF.

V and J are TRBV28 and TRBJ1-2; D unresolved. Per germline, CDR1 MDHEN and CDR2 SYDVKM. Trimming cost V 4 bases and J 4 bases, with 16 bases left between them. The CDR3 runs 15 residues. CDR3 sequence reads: CASSYGGSAGYGYTF. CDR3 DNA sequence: TGTGCCAGCAGTTACGGTGGGTCTGCCGGCTATGGCTACACCTTC.

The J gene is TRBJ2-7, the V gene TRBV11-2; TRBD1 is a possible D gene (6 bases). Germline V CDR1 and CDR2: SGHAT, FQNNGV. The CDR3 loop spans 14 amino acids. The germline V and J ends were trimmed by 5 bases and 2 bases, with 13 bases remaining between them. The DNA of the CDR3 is TGTGCCAGCAGCCCCGGACAGCAAGCCTACGAGCAGTACTTC. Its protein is CASSPGQQAYEQYF.

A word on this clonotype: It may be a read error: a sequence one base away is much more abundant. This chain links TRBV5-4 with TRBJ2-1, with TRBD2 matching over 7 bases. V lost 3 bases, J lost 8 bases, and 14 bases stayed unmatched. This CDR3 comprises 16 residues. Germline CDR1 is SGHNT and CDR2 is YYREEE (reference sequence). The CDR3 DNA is TGTGCCAGCAGCTCGGGAACGAGCGGGGTGGGGCATGAGCAGTTCTTC. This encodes CASSSGTSGVGHEQFF.

Written as DNA, the CDR3 is TGCAGTGCCCCGACTAGCCCCTACAATGAGCAGTTCTTC. It codes for CSAPTSPYNEQFF. The chain uses TRBV20-1 and TRBJ2-1; 7 positions match TRBD2. The CDR3 has 13 amino acids. CDR1 is DFQATT, CDR2 SNEGSKA, per germline (reference sequence). J was trimmed by 2 bases and V by 6 bases; bases with no gene match: 4.

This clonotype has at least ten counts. CDR3 DNA sequence: TGTGCCAGCAGCTTACGGACAGGGGGCGCCCCGAACACCGGGGAGCTGTTTTTT. Amino acid sequence: CASSLRTGGAPNTGELFF. The chain links TRBV7-6 to TRBJ2-2, with 11 bases matching TRBD1. V was pared by 2 bases and J by 0 bases, with 5 bases of the junction left unmatched. CDR1 is SGHVS, CDR2 FNYEAQ, per germline. The CDR3 sequence is 18 residues long.

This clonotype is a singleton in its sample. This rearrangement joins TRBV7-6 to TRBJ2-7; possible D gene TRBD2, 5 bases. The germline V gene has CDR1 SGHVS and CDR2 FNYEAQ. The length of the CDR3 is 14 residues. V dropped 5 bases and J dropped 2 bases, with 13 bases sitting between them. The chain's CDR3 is CASSPAAGPYEQYF. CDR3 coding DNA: TGTGCCAGCAGCCCCGCCGCGGGCCCCTACGAGCAGTACTTC.

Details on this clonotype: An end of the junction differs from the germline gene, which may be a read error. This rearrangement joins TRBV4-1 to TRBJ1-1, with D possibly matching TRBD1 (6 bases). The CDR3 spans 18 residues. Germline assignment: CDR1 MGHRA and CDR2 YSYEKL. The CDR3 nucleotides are TGCTCCAGCAGCCTCTCCCGACAGGTATTCCCTGGAGGCACTGAAGCTTTCTTT. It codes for CSSSLSRQVFPGGTEAFF.

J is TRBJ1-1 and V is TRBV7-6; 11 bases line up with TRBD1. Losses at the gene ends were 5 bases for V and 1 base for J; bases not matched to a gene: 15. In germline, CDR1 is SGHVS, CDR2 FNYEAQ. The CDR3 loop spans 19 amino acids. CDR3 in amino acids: CASSAFPGTGGRPNTEAFF. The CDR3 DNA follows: TGTGCCAGCAGCGCCTTTCCCGGGACAGGGGGTAGGCCGAACACTGAAGCTTTCTTT.

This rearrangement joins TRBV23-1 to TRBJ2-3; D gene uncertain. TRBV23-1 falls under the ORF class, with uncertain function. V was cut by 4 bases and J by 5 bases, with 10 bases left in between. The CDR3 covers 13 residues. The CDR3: CASSPKQLDTQYF. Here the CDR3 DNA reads TGCGCCAGCAGTCCGAAACAATTAGATACGCAGTATTTT.